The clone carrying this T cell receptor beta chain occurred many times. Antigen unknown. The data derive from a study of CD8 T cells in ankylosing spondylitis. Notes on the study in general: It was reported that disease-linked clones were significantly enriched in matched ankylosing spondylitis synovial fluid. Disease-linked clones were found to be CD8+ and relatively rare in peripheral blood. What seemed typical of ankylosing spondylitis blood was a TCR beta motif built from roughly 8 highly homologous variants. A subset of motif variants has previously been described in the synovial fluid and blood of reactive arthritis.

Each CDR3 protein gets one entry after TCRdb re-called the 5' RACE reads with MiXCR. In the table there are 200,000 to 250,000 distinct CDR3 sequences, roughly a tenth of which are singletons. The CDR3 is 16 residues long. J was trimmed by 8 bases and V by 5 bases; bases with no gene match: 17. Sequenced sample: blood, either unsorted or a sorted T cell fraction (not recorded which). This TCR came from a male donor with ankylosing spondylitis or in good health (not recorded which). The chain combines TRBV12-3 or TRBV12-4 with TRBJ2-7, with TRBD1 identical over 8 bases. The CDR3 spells CASSPRLGQGQSKQYF. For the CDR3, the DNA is TGTGCCAGCAGTCCAAGACTCGGACAGGGCCAAAGTAAGCAGTACTTC.